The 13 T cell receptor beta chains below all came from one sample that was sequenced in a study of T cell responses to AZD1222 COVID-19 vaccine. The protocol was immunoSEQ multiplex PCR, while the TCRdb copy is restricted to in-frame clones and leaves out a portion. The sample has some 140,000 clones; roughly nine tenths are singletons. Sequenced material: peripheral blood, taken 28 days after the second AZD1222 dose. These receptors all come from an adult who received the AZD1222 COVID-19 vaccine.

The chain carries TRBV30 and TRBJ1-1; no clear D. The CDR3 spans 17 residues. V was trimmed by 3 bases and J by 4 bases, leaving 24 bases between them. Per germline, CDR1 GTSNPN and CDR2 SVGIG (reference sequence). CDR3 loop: CAWSPLGFGDIGTEAFF. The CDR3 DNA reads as TGTGCCTGGAGCCCACTGGGTTTCGGGGATATCGGCACTGAAGCTTTCTTT.

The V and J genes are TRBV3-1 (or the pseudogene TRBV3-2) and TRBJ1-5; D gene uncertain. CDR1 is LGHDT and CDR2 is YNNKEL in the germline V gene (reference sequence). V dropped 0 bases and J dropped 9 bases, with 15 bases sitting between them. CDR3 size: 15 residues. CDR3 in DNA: TGTGCCAGCAGCCAAGACGGCTCCCGAGTTGGGCCCCAGCATTTT. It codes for CASSQDGSRVGPQHF.

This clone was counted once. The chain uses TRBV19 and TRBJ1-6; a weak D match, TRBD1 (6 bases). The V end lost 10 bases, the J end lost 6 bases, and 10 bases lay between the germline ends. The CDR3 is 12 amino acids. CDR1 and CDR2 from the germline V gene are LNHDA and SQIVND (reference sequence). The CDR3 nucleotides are TGTGCCACCGGACAGAGTAATTCACCCCTCCACTTT. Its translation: CATGQSNSPLHF.

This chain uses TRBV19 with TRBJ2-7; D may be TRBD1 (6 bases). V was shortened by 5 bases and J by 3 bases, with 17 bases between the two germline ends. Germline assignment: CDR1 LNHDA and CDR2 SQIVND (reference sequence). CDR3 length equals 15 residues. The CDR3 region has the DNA TGTGCCAGTAGTTCCTCCCGGGACACAAACTACGAGCAGTACTTC. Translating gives CASSSSRDTNYEQYF.

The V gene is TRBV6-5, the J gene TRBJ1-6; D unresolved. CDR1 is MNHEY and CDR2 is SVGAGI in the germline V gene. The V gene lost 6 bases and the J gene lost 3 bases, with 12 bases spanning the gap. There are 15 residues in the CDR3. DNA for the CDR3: TGTGCCAGCAGCATAAGGGATTTCTATAATTCACCCCTCCACTTT. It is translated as CASSIRDFYNSPLHF.

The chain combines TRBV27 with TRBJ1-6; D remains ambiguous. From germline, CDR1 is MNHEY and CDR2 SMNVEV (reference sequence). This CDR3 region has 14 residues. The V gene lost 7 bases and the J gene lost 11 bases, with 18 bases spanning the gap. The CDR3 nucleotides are TGTGCCAGCAAAGGGATTGGCGGGAGGACACCCCTCCACTTT. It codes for CASKGIGGRTPLHF.

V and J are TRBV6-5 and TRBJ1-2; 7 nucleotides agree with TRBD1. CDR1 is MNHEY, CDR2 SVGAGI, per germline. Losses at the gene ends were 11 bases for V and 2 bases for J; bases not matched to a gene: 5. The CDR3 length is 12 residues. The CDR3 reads CAATGQNYGYTF. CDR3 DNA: TGTGCCGCAACGGGACAGAACTATGGCTACACCTTC.

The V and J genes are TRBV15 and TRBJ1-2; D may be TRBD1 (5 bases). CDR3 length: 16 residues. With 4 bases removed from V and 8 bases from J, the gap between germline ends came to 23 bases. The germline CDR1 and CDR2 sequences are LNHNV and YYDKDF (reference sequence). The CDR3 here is CATSTLEGVPYGGYTF. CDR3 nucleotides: TGTGCCACCAGCACCCTCGAAGGGGTACCCTATGGGGGCTACACCTTC.

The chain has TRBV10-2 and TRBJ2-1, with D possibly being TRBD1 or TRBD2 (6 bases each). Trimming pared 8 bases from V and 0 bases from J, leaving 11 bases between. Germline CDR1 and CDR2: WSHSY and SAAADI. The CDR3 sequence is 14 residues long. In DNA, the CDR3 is TGCGCCAGCGGGGGGCGGCCCTCCTACAATGAGCAGTTCTTC. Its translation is CASGGRPSYNEQFF.

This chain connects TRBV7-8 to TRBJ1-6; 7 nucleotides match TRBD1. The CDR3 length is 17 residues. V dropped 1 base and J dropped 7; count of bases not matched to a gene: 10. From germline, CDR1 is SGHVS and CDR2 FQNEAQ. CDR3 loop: CASSLGAGGSRNSPLHF. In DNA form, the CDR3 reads TGTGCCAGCAGCTTAGGGGCAGGGGGTTCACGAAATTCACCCCTCCACTTT.

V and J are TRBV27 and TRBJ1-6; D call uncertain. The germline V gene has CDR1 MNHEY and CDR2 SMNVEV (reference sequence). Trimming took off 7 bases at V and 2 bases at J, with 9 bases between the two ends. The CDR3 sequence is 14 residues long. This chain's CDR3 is CASKGPAYNSPLHF. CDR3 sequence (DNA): TGTGCCAGCAAGGGCCCAGCCTATAATTCACCCCTCCACTTT.

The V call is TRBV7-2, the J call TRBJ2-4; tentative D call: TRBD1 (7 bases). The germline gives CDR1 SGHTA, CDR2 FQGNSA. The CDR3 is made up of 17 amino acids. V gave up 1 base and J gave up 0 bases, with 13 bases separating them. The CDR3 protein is CASSLVGGGLAKNIQYF. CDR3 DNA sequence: TGTGCCAGCAGCTTAGTTGGAGGGGGCCTAGCCAAAAACATTCAGTACTTC.

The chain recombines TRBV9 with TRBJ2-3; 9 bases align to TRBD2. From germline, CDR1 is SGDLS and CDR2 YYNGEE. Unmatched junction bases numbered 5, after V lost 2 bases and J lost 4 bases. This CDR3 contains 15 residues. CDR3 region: CASSVGGGAPDTQYF. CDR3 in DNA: TGTGCCAGCAGCGTCGGCGGGGGGGCCCCAGATACGCAGTATTTT.